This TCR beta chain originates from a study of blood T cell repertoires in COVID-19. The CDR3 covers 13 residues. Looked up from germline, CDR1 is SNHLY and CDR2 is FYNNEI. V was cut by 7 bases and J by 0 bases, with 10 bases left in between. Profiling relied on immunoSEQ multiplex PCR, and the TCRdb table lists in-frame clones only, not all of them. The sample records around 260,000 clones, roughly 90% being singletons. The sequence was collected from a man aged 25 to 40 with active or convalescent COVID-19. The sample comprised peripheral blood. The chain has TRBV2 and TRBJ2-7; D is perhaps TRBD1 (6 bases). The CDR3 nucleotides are TGTGCCAGCATCCGGGACACCTCCTACGAGCAGTACTTC. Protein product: CASIRDTSYEQYF.